The 2 T cell receptor beta chains below come from one sample, sequenced in a study of preoperative IRX-2 immunotherapy in early breast cancer. Treatment of the sample: preoperative locoregional IRX-2 cytokine immunotherapy. Sequencing used immunoSEQ multiplex PCR; TCRdb keeps in-frame clones, though not all of them. The sample shows about 43,000 clones, approximately 95% of them seen only once. The sample here was tumor tissue, taken after IRX-2 immunotherapy. These receptors all stem from a human donor with breast cancer.

The gene calls are TRBV18 and TRBJ2-1; D is perhaps TRBD2 (6 bases). The CDR3 runs to 16 residues. Between the trimmed V and J ends, which lost 2 bases and 0 bases, there was a span of 11 bases. The V gene's germline CDR1 is KGHSH and CDR2 LQKENI. In nucleotides, the CDR3 is TGTGCCAGCTCACCAGAGGTCGGGAGCTCCTACAATGAGCAGTTCTTC. Its translation: CASSPEVGSSYNEQFF.

The chain links TRBV7-9 to TRBJ2-1; no clear D gene. Germline V gives CDR1 SEHNR, CDR2 FQNEAQ (reference sequence). V lost 2 bases and J 6 bases, leaving 5 bases between the germline ends. The CDR3 spans 12 residues. In DNA, the CDR3 is TGTGCCAGCAGCTTATCCATCAATGAGCAGTTCTTC. Translating gives CASSLSINEQFF.